The entry below gives a single T cell receptor (beta chain) sequence along with its context. The data belong to a study of blood T cell repertoires in COVID-19. The CDR3 consists of 14 residues. V was pared by 2 bases and J by 2 bases, with 9 bases between. Germline assignment: CDR1 SGHAT and CDR2 FQNNGV. Libraries were prepared by immunoSEQ multiplex PCR; TCRdb keeps only in-frame clonotypes and omits some of them. Of hundreds of thousands of clones detected, over 75% appear once; the ten largest clones hold roughly a tenth. The chain recombines TRBV11-2 with TRBJ1-2, with D hard to call. The TCR was taken from a woman between 40 and 55 years old who had recovered from COVID-19. Sequencing was performed on PBMCs or T cells enriched from blood (not recorded which). CDR3 loop: CASSLLSQNYGYTF. Here the CDR3 DNA reads TGTGCCAGCAGCTTATTATCACAGAACTATGGCTACACCTTC.